A single TCR beta chain is shown here with its context. The sample belongs to a study of blood T cell repertoires in COVID-19. Sequenced by immunoSEQ multiplex PCR; TCRdb stores in-frame clones only, minus some. The sample consists of about 400,000 clones, roughly 90% of them appearing once. Trimming took 1 base from V and 4 from J; bases not matched to a gene: 5. The CDR3 contains 15 residues. The V gene's germline CDR1 is MNHNS and CDR2 SASEGT. This TCR derives from a woman aged 40 to 55 with acute COVID-19. The V call is TRBV6-1, the J call TRBJ2-3; 7 nucleotides match TRBD2. The sequencing input was PBMCs or T cells enriched from blood (not recorded which). CDR3 in amino acids: CASSEDSGAADTQYF. CDR3 in DNA: TGTGCCAGCAGTGAAGACAGCGGGGCGGCAGATACGCAGTATTTT.